The rows below give T cell receptor beta chains drawn from one sample of a study of shared clonotypes between healthy human individuals. Method: immunoSEQ multiplex PCR; TCRdb's copy keeps in-frame clones and lacks some. The data hold millions of clones, with 90% to 95% observed a single time. Sequenced sample: naive CD4+ T cells sorted from blood. The receptors were sampled from a young man in good health. The CDR3 runs from the conserved cysteine through the conserved F or W. The order of the fields is D gene, clone size, J gene, V gene, CDR3 DNA, CDR3 protein. The D gene is left open where the match is weak. Some rows mark clone size as missing; the rest say once, few, many or name a class of expanded clone.

NA,NA,TRBJ2-2,TRBV5-1,TGCGCCAGCAGCCTCCCCGCTACGAACACCGGGGAGCTGTTTTTT,CASSLPATNTGELFF
TRBD2,NA,TRBJ2-2,TRBV4-3,TGCGCCAGCAGCCAAGAATTAGCGGGAGTTACCGGGGAGCTGTTTTTT,CASSQELAGVTGELFF
NA,NA,TRBJ1-4,TRBV5-1,TGCGCCAGCAGCTTGGGACAAACAACTAATGAAAAACTGTTTTTT,CASSLGQTTNEKLFF
TRBD1,NA,TRBJ1-6,TRBV5-1,TGCGCCAGCAGCCCGTGGGGACAGGGCTATAATTCACCCCTCCACTTT,CASSPWGQGYNSPLHF
NA,NA,TRBJ1-5,TRBV15,TGTGCCACCAGCAGAGGGGACCTGACTTTAAGCAATCAGCCCCAGCATTTT,CATSRGDLTLSNQPQHF
NA,once,TRBJ1-5,TRBV30,TGTGCCTGGAGCTCCTGGGGGGGGGATCAGCCCCAGCATTTT,CAWSSWGGDQPQHF
NA,NA,TRBJ2-3,TRBV5-1,TGCGCCAGCAGCTTCCTAGGCACAGATACGCAGTATTTT,CASSFLGTDTQYF
TRBD1,NA,TRBJ2-1,TRBV4-3,TGCGCCAGCAGCCTTCGACAGGGTGGCGAGAATGAGCAGTTCTTC,CASSLRQGGENEQFF
NA,once,TRBJ1-2,TRBV2,TGTGCCAGCAAGACCGACAGGTACGGGCATGGCTACACCTTC,CASKTDRYGHGYTF
NA,NA,TRBJ2-7,TRBV5-6,TGTGCCAGCAGCGGAGTAGGAGGGACCTACGAGCAGTACTTC,CASSGVGGTYEQYF
TRBD1,NA,TRBJ2-3,TRBV30,TGTGCCTGGAGACTACAGGGGGCCTCTTGGGATACGCAGTATTTT,CAWRLQGASWDTQYF
TRBD1,NA,TRBJ1-5,TRBV10-3,TGTGCCATCAGTGAAACAGGGGGCGCAAGGCAGCCCCAGCATTTT,CAISETGGARQPQHF
NA,NA,TRBJ1-2,TRBV19,TGTGCCAGTAGTATTGTCGCAGGTCTCTATGGCTACACCTTC,CASSIVAGLYGYTF
NA,once,TRBJ1-1,TRBV28,TGTGCCCTGGAGGGGAACACTGAAGCTTTCTTT,CALEGNTEAFF
TRBD2,NA,TRBJ2-1,TRBV5-4,TGTGCCAGCAGCGCGGGACTAGCGCCTAACAATGAGCAGTTCTTC,CASSAGLAPNNEQFF
TRBD1,NA,TRBJ2-6,TRBV10-3,TGTGCCATCAAAGGACAGGGCTCTGGGGCCAACGTCCTGACTTTC,CAIKGQGSGANVLTF
NA,NA,TRBJ2-3,TRBV29-1,TGCAGCGTTGGTTTCCTCGGCACAGATACGCAGTATTTT,CSVGFLGTDTQYF
TRBD1,NA,TRBJ1-6,TRBV19,TGTGCCAGTAGTACGACAGGGTATAATTCACCCCTCCACTTT,CASSTTGYNSPLHF
NA,NA,TRBJ1-5,TRBV6-1,TGTGCCAGCAGCGGAAATAGCAATCAGCCCCAGCATTTT,CASSGNSNQPQHF
NA,NA,TRBJ1-2,TRBV7-9,TGTGCCAGCAGCCGCCGGGACGGCTATGGCTACACCTTC,CASSRRDGYGYTF
NA,NA,TRBJ2-2,TRBV29-1,TGCAGCGTTGCCGATCCCGGGGAGCTGTTTTTT,CSVADPGELFF
NA,NA,TRBJ2-4,TRBV28,TGTGCCAGCAGTCCCCCTTGGGGCGCGCGTCAAAACATTCAGTACTTC,CASSPPWGARQNIQYF
NA,NA,TRBJ1-2,TRBV6-1,TGTGCCAGCAGTAACCCTCACAGGGTCGGTGGCGGCTACACCTTC,CASSNPHRVGGGYTF
NA,once,TRBJ2-2,TRBV27,TGTGCCAGCAGCAAATTAAGGGAGCCCGGGGAGCTGTTTTTT,CASSKLREPGELFF
NA,NA,TRBJ1-4,TRBV5-1,TGCGCCAGCAGCTTCCGCGGCCCGGCCAATAATGAAAAACTGTTTTTT,CASSFRGPANNEKLFF
NA,NA,TRBJ2-5,TRBV9,TGTGCCAGCAGCGGGGGCACTACAGGGGAGACCCAGTACTTC,CASSGGTTGETQYF
NA,NA,TRBJ2-5,TRBV5-1,TGCGCCAGCAGCTTAAACAGGGTAGGCGAGACCCAGTACTTC,CASSLNRVGETQYF
TRBD1,NA,TRBJ2-7,TRBV28,TGTGCCAGCACCTTTATGGGACAGCCGATTTATTTC,CASTFMGQPIYF
NA,NA,TRBJ1-5,TRBV28,TGTGCCAGCAGAGGTACAGGGTCTCAGCCCCAGCATTTT,CASRGTGSQPQHF
NA,NA,TRBJ1-3,TRBV27,TGTGCCAGCAGTTTATCTCGTGACGTCCCTGGAAACACCATATATTTT,CASSLSRDVPGNTIYF
NA,NA,TRBJ1-2,TRBV21-1,TGTGCCAGCAGCAAACACCCGCCCAGTAGGGGCTACACCTTC,CASSKHPPSRGYTF
NA,NA,TRBJ2-4,TRBV7-9,TGTGCCAGCAGCCCCCCCGGGAACATTCAGTACTTC,CASSPPGNIQYF
NA,NA,TRBJ2-5,TRBV30,TGTGCCTGGAGACGGGGGGCTTGGGAGACCCAGTACTTC,CAWRRGAWETQYF
TRBD1,NA,TRBJ1-1,TRBV13,TGTGCCAGCAGCCCCCGCGCTGGGACAGGGGCCCAAGCTTTCTTT,CASSPRAGTGAQAFF
NA,NA,TRBJ2-7,TRBV6-5,TGTGCCAGCAGTTACTTTACCTCTACCTCCTACGAGCAGTACTTC,CASSYFTSTSYEQYF
TRBD1,once,TRBJ2-3,TRBV27,TGTGCCAGCAGCGCGCTGAGAGACAGGGTTTCCGATACGCAGTATTTT,CASSALRDRVSDTQYF
TRBD1,once,TRBJ2-3,TRBV9,TGTGCCAGCAGCGTAGGTGGGACAGGGGGTGATGCGCGGTATTTT,CASSVGGTGGDARYF
NA,NA,TRBJ2-7,TRBV2,TGTGCCAGCAGTGAAGCTCATGCTATCTACGAGCAGTACTTC,CASSEAHAIYEQYF
NA,NA,TRBJ1-1,TRBV4-3,TGCGCCAGCAGCCCGGGGGGGGTAATCGCTGAAGCTTTCTTT,CASSPGGVIAEAFF